This is a list of T cell receptor beta chains from one sample in a study of T cells in localized non-small cell lung cancer. Repertoires were generated with immunoSEQ multiplex PCR, while TCRdb's copy carries only in-frame clones and drops some. The sample consists of under 150,000 clones, 80% to 90% of them appearing once. This specimen consisted of peripheral blood, obtained before any cancer treatment. The source of these receptors is a female donor of 60 years or more with stage I lung adenocarcinoma. The CDR3 runs from the conserved cysteine through the conserved F or W. D genes are given only for firm matches. Part of the rows lack a size; the others show once, few, many or a class for expanded clones.

>TRBV28|TRBD1|TRBJ1-2|.
TGTGCCAGCAGTTTAAATCAGGGGGGGGGCTACACCTTC
CASSLNQGGGYTF
>TRBV10-1|TRBD2|TRBJ2-7|.
TGCGCCAGCAGTGAGGCGGGAGTGAGCGAGCAGTACTTC
CASSEAGVSEQYF
>TRBV11-2|TRBD1|TRBJ2-1|.
TGTGCCAGCAGCATAACCGGGACAGGGTATTTGGATGAGCAGTTCTTC
CASSITGTGYLDEQFF
>TRBV15|.|TRBJ2-7|.
TGTGCCACCAGCAGGGCTCGGGGAGGCTACGAGCAGTACTTC
CATSRARGGYEQYF
>TRBV9|.|TRBJ2-5|.
TGTGCCAGCAGCGTAGACGCCTACGGGGAGACCCAGTACTTC
CASSVDAYGETQYF
>TRBV6-5|.|TRBJ2-3|.
TGTGCCAGCAGCCTTTTTGGGGTGGGAGATACGCAGTATTTT
CASSLFGVGDTQYF
>TRBV30|.|TRBJ1-6|.
TGTGCCTGGCTGGGACACTTCGAGGCCCTCCACTTT
CAWLGHFEALHF
>TRBV5-1|TRBD1|TRBJ1-3|.
TGCGCCAGCAGACCGGGACAGAGGCGAACTGGAAACACCATATATTTT
CASRPGQRRTGNTIYF
>TRBV5-6|.|TRBJ1-2|.
TGTGCCAGCAGCTCTACAGGGAACTATGGCTACACCTTC
CASSSTGNYGYTF
>TRBV19|.|TRBJ2-1|.
TGTGCCAGTACAGACAGAACTTACAAGGAGCAGTTCTTC
CASTDRTYKEQFF
>TRBV18|TRBD2|TRBJ2-1|.
TGTGCCAGCTCAATGGCGGGAGCGCTGGGGGAGCAGTTCTTC
CASSMAGALGEQFF
>TRBV7-9|.|TRBJ2-1|.
TGTGCCAGCAGCTTAACGGAGGAGCAGTTCTTC
CASSLTEEQFF
>TRBV20-1|.|TRBJ1-1|.
TGCAGTGCTAGAGGGGGGACTGAAGCTTTCTTT
CSARGGTEAFF
>TRBV18|.|TRBJ2-5|.
TGTGCCAGCTCACAAGCAGCGGGCCGGCAAGAGACCCAGTACTTC
CASSQAAGRQETQYF
>TRBV5-4|TRBD2|TRBJ2-7|.
TGTGCCAGCAGCTTGGCTAGCGGTTCGCCCTACGAGCAGTACTTC
CASSLASGSPYEQYF
>TRBV19|.|TRBJ2-1|.
TGTGCCAGTGGCCGGTGGGATGAGCAGTTCTTC
CASGRWDEQFF
>TRBV5-5|TRBD2|TRBJ2-2|.
TGTGCCAGCAGCTTCGGCGCGGGAGGGCACACCGGGGAGCTGTTTTTT
CASSFGAGGHTGELFF
>TRBV19|.|TRBJ2-3|.
TGTGCCAGTAGTATCCGTTGGGACAACAGCACAGATACGCAGTATTTT
CASSIRWDNSTDTQYF
>TRBV7-2|.|TRBJ2-1|.
TGTGCCAGCAGTCAGGAGGCTAGCTCCTACAATGAGCAGTTCTTC
CASSQEASSYNEQFF
>TRBV28|.|TRBJ2-3|.
TGTGCCAGCAGGGGGGGACAGACAGATACGCAGTATTTT
CASRGGQTDTQYF
>TRBV5-6|.|TRBJ2-5|.
TGTGCCAGCAGCTTAGGGGGGGCCGGGAACCAAGAGACCCAGTACTTC
CASSLGGAGNQETQYF
>TRBV19|.|TRBJ2-7|.
TGTGCCAGTAGTATCTGGGGAGGTGTTACTGGCTACGAGCAGTACTTC
CASSIWGGVTGYEQYF
>TRBV2|TRBD1|TRBJ1-5|few
TGTGCCAGCAGTAGTGGGACAGGGAGAAATCAGCCCCAGCATTTT
CASSSGTGRNQPQHF
>TRBV2|TRBD2|TRBJ2-2|.
TGTGCCAGCAGTGAAGGGGGGACTAGCGGGATATCCGGGGAGCTGTTTTTT
CASSEGGTSGISGELFF
>TRBV5-1|TRBD1|TRBJ2-5|.
TGCGCCAGCAGCTTGGGGACAGGAACTCAAGAGACCCAGTACTTC
CASSLGTGTQETQYF
>TRBV7-8|.|TRBJ2-7|.
TGTGCCAGCAGCTTAATGAGACTACGGTCCTACGAGCAGTACTTC
CASSLMRLRSYEQYF
>TRBV6-1|.|TRBJ2-2|.
TGTGCCAGCAGTGAATACCTAACCGGGGAGCTGTTTTTT
CASSEYLTGELFF